This T cell receptor (beta chain) was sequenced during a study of OX40 agonist ivuxolimab in advanced cancers. The wider study: Three patients showed partial responses: one hepatocellular carcinoma and two cutaneous melanoma cases. General study results and limits: Among some nonresponders, normalized T-cell clonal expansion was also low. Individuals who were partial responders at 0.1-3.0 mg/kg had clonal expansion that ranked among the lowest.

V gave up 5 bases and J gave up 5 bases, with 14 bases separating them. The CDR3 runs 14 residues. Germline V gene data show CDR1 as SNHLY and CDR2 as FYNNEI. The assay was immunoSEQ multiplex PCR, and TCRdb's table has in-frame clones only and misses some. The repertoire has approximately 55,000 clones, roughly 87% of them found once; the top ten carry more than 15%. On this clone: Antigen specificity is unknown.

The receptor was isolated from an adult with an advanced solid tumor such as melanoma, head and neck, liver or kidney cancer. Sequenced here: CD4+ or CD8+ T cells sorted from blood, sampled in a trial of the OX40 agonist ivuxolimab. The chain recombines TRBV2 with TRBJ2-3; perhaps TRBD2 as D (5 bases). CDR3 amino acids: CASSNQIRGDTQYF. In DNA, the CDR3 is TGTGCCAGCAGTAACCAAATACGGGGAGATACGCAGTATTTT.